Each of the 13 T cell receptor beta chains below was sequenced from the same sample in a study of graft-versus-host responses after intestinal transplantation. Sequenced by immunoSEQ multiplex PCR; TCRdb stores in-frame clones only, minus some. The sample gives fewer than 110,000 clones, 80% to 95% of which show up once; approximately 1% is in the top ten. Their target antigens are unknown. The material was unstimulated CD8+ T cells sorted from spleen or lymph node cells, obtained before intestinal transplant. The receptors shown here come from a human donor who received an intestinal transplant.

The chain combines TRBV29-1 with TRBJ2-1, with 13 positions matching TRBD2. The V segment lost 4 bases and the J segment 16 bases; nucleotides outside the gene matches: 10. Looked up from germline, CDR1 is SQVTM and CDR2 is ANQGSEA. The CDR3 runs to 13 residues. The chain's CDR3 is CSVAKLAGGPVFF. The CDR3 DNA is TGCAGCGTTGCCAAACTAGCGGGGGGGCCGGTTTTCTTC.

Written as DNA, the CDR3 is TGTGCCAGCAGCTTAATAAGGACCCGGAGGGGCTCCTACGAGCAGTACTTC. Encoded protein: CASSLIRTRRGSYEQYF. The J gene is TRBJ2-7, the V gene TRBV11-2; D possibly corresponds to TRBD2 (6 bases). The CDR3 sequence is 17 residues long. CDR1 and CDR2 from the germline V gene are SGHAT and FQNNGV. V gave up 2 bases and J gave up 0 bases, with 17 bases separating them.

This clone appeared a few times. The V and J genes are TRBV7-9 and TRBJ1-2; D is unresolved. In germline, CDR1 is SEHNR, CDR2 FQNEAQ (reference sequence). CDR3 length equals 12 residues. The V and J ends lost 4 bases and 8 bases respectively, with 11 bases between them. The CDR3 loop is CASSSVPAGYTF. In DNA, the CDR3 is TGTGCCAGCAGCTCAGTACCGGCCGGCTACACCTTC.

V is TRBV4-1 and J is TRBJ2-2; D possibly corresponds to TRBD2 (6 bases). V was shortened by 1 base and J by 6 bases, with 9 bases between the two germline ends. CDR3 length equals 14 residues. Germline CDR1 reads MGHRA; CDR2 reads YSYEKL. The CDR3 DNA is TGCGCCAGCAGCCAAGGTCGCGGGGCCGGGGAGCTGTTTTTT. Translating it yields CASSQGRGAGELFF.

The CDR3 reads CASSQTDPGELFF. The CDR3, as DNA: TGTGCCAGCAGCCAAACGGACCCCGGGGAGCTGTTTTTT. This chain uses TRBV14 with TRBJ2-2; the D is unclear. Trimming took off 2 bases at V and 6 bases at J, with 7 bases between the two ends. Looked up from germline, CDR1 is SGHDN and CDR2 is FVKESK. The CDR3 consists of 13 residues.

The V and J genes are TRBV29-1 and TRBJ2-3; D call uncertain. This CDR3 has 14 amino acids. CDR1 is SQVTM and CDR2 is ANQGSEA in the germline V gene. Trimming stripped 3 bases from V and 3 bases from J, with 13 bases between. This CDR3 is CSVEAGFGTDTQYF. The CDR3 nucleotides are TGCAGCGTTGAGGCCGGGTTCGGGACAGATACGCAGTATTTT.

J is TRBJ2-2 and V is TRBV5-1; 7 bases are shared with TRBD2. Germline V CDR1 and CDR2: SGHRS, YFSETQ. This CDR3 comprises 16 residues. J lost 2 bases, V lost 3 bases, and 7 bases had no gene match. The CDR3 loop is CASSWPRGDNTGELFF. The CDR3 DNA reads TGCGCCAGCAGCTGGCCACGGGGGGACAACACCGGGGAGCTGTTTTTT.

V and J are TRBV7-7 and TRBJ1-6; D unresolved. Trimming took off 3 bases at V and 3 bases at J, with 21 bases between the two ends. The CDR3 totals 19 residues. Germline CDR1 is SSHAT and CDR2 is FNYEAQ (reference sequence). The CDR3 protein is CASSFPRDRTLFYNSPLHF. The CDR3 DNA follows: TGTGCCAGCAGCTTCCCCCGGGATCGCACCTTATTCTATAATTCACCCCTCCACTTT.

The CDR3 DNA follows: TGTGCCAGCAGTAACCGGGACAGCCGCTACGAGCAGTACTTC. Its translation is CASSNRDSRYEQYF. This chain uses TRBV6-5 with TRBJ2-7; 7 bases map to TRBD1. The V gene's germline CDR1 is MNHEY and CDR2 SVGAGI. V lost 5 bases and J lost 3; bases outside the gene matches: 7. This CDR3 region has 14 residues.

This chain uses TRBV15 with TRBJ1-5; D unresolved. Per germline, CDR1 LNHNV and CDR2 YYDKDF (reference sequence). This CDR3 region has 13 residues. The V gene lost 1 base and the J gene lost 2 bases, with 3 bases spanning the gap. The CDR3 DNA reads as TGTGCCACCAGCAGAGTCGGCAATCAGCCCCAGCATTTT. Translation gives CATSRVGNQPQHF.

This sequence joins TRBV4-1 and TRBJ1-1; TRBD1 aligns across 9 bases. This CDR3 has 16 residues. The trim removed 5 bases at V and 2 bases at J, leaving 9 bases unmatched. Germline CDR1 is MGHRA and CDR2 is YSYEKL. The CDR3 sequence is CASSGGTGLGNTEAFF. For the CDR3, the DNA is TGCGCCAGCAGCGGAGGGACAGGGCTTGGAAACACTGAAGCTTTCTTT.

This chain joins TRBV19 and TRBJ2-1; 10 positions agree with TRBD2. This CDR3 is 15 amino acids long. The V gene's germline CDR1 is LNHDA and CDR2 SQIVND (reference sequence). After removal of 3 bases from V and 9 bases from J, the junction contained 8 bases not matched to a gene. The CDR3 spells CASSISSGGASEQFF. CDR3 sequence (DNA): TGTGCCAGTAGTATTTCGAGCGGGGGGGCTAGTGAGCAGTTCTTC.

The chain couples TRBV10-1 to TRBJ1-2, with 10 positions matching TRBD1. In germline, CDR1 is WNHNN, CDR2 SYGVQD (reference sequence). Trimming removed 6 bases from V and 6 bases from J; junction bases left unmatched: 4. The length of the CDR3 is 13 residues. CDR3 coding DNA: TGCGCCAGCAGCCCCGGGACAGGGGATGGCTACACCTTC. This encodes CASSPGTGDGYTF.